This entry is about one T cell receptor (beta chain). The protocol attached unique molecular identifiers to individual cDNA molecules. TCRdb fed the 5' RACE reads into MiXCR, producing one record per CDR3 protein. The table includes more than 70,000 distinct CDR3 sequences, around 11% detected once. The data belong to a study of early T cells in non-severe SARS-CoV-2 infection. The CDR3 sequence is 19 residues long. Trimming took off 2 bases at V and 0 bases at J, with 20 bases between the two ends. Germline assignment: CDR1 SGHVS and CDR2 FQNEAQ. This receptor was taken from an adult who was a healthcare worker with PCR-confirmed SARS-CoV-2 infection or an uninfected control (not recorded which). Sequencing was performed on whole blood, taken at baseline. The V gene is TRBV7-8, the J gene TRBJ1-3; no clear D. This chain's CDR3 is CASSLMGPAGMSSGNTIYF. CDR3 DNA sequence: TGTGCCAGCAGCTTAATGGGCCCCGCGGGTATGAGCTCTGGAAACACCATATATTTT.